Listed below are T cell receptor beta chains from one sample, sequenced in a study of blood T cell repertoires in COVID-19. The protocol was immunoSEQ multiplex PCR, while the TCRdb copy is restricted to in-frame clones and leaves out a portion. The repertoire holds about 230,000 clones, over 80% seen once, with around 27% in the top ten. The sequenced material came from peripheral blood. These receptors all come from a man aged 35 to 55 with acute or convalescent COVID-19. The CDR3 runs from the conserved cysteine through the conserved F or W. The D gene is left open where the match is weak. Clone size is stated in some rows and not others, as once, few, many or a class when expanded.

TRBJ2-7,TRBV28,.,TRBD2,TGTGCCAGCAGCCCGGGACTAGCGGGAAATACAGTCTACGAGCAGTACTTC,CASSPGLAGNTVYEQYF
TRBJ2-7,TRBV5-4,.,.,TGTGCCAGCAGTCATCTAAAGGGGAATTCCTACGAGCAGTACTTC,CASSHLKGNSYEQYF
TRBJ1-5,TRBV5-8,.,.,TGTGCCAGCAGCTTGCTCAGGAATCAGCCCCAGCATTTT,CASSLLRNQPQHF
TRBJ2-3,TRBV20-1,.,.,TGCAGTGCTCCCTCTTATACGCAGTATTTT,CSAPSYTQYF
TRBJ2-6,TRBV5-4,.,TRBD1,TGTGCCAGCACGGACCTCAGGGGACAGGGGGCCAACGTCCTGACTTTC,CASTDLRGQGANVLTF
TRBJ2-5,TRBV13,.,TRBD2,TGTGCCAGCAGCTCGAGCGGGAGGGGGGAGACCCAGTACTTC,CASSSSGRGETQYF
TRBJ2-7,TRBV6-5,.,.,TGTGCCAGCACCTCCCCGGGACTTTTCTACGAGCAGTACTTC,CASTSPGLFYEQYF
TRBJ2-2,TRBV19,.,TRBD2,TGTGCCAGTAGGCAAGCGGGAGGAAGACGCGCGAACACCGGGGAGCTGTTTTTT,CASRQAGGRRANTGELFF
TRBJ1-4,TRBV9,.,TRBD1,TGTGCCAGCAGCGTAGGAGGAGGGGGCCGGGTTGAAAAACTGTTTTTT,CASSVGGGGRVEKLFF
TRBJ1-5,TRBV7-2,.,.,TGTGCCAGCAGCTTACTCACGGGGTCCAATCAGCCCCAGCATTTT,CASSLLTGSNQPQHF
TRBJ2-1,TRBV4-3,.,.,TGCGCCAGCAGCCAAGGTTTAGTATATGAGCAGTTCTTC,CASSQGLVYEQFF
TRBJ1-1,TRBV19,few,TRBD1,TGTGCCAGTAGTCCAGGGGGGAACACTGAAGCTTTCTTT,CASSPGGNTEAFF
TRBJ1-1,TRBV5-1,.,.,TGCGCCAGCAGCTTGGGTTCGGGGGGCGGGAGTGGAGCTTTCTTT,CASSLGSGGGSGAFF
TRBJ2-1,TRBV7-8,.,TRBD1,TGTGCCAGCAGCTTAGTCGGGACAGGGGGAAAGAATGAGCAGTTCTTC,CASSLVGTGGKNEQFF
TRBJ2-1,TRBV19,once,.,TGTGCCAGTAGTACATCGGGACTCCGGAATGAGCAGTTCTTC,CASSTSGLRNEQFF
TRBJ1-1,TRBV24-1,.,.,TGTGCCACCAGTGGGGGACACCTTAACACTGAAGCTTTCTTT,CATSGGHLNTEAFF
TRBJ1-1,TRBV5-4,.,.,TGTGCCAGCAGCTTGGTGGGCAGTTTGAACACTGAAGCTTTCTTT,CASSLVGSLNTEAFF
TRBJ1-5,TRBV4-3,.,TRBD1,TGCGCCAGCAGCCAGGCCAGGGGGGCGCATCAGCCCCAGCATTTT,CASSQARGAHQPQHF
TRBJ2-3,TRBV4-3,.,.,TGCGCCAGCAGCCGTGATAGCGGCACAGATACGCAGTATTTT,CASSRDSGTDTQYF
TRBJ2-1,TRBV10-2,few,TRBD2,TGCGCCAGCAGGACTAGCGGGGCGGTAAAGGAGCAGTTCTTC,CASRTSGAVKEQFF
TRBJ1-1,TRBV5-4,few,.,TGTGCCAGCAGGGTGACCGGCTTAGGGGACACTGAAGCTTTCTTT,CASRVTGLGDTEAFF
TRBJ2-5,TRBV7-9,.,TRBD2,TGTGCCAGCAGCTTAGGACTAGCGGGAGAGACCCAGTACTTC,CASSLGLAGETQYF
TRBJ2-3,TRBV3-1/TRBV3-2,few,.,TGTGCCAGCAGCCAAAAAACAGGGAATACAGATACGCAGTATTTT,CASSQKTGNTDTQYF
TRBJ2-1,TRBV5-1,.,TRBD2,TGCGCCAGCAGCTTGGGGGCTAGCGGGAGTATATATGAGCAGTTCTTC,CASSLGASGSIYEQFF
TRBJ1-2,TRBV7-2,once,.,TGTGCCAGCAGCTTAGAGGGAGGGGTGGTCTATGGCTACACCTTC,CASSLEGGVVYGYTF
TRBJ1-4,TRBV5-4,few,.,TGTGCCAGCAGCCTCAGGACAGATGCAACTAATGAAAAACTGTTTTTT,CASSLRTDATNEKLFF
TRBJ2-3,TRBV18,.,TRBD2,TGTGCCAGCTCACCCGATCCAACTAGCGGGAGTTCAGATACGCAGTATTTT,CASSPDPTSGSSDTQYF
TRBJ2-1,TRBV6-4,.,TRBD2,TGTGCCAGCAGCCAAGGACTAGCGGGAGGCCCCTCCTACAATGAGCAGTTCTTC,CASSQGLAGGPSYNEQFF
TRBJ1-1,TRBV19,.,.,TGTGCCAGTAGCCCCGTACTGGTGAACACTGAAGCTTTCTTT,CASSPVLVNTEAFF
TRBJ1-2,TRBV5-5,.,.,TGTGCCAGCAGCGAGGGCCTGGGATATGGCTACACCTTC,CASSEGLGYGYTF
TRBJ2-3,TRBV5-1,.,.,TGCGCCAGCAGCTTGGGAGCATCAGGGCCAGATACGCAGTATTTT,CASSLGASGPDTQYF
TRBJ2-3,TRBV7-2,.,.,TGTGCCAGCAGCTTAGGTCGGGGTTTCACAGATACGCAGTATTTT,CASSLGRGFTDTQYF
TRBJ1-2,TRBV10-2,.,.,TGCGCCAGCAGTGAGGGCAGGGATGGCTACACCTTC,CASSEGRDGYTF
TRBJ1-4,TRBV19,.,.,TGTGCCAGTAGTATCCGGGGGGACGAAAAACTGTTTTTT,CASSIRGDEKLFF
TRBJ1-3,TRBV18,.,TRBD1,TGTGCCAGCTCTATCGACAGGGGCGGAAACACCATATATTTT,CASSIDRGGNTIYF
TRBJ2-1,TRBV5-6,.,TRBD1,TGTGCCAGCAGCCGGGAACAGGGGGCCCACAATGAGCAGTTCTTC,CASSREQGAHNEQFF
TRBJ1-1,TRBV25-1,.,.,TGTGCCAGCAGGTCGGACAGATTGAACACTGAAGCTTTCTTT,CASRSDRLNTEAFF
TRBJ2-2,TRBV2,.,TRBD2,TGTGCCAGCAGTACCGGGACTACGAACACCGGGGAGCTGTTTTTT,CASSTGTTNTGELFF
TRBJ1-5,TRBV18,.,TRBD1,TGTGCCAGCTCCCCGGACAGGGGAGGCAATCAGCCCCAGCATTTT,CASSPDRGGNQPQHF
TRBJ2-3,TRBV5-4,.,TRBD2,TGTGCCAGCAGCTCCCCGGGACTAGCGACAGATACGCAGTATTTT,CASSSPGLATDTQYF
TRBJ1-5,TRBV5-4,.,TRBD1,TGTGCCAGCAGCTTGGAAGGGGGCGATCAGCCCCAGCATTTT,CASSLEGGDQPQHF
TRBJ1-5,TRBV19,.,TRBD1,TGTGCCAGTAGTGGGGACAGGGTCAATCAGCCCCAGCATTTT,CASSGDRVNQPQHF
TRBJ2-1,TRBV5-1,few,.,TGCGCCAGCAGCTTGTCCTCGCCTGGGGGACTTTTGTACAATGAGCAGTTCTTC,CASSLSSPGGLLYNEQFF
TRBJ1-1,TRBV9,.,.,TGTGCCAGCAGCCCTCCCATGTTCACAAACACTGAAGCTTTCTTT,CASSPPMFTNTEAFF
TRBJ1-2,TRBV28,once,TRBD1,TGTGCCAGCAGTCAAACCGGGACAGGGGGTGGCTACACCTTC,CASSQTGTGGGYTF
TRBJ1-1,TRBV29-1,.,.,TGCAGCGTGACCTGGGGCGCTGAAGCTTTCTTT,CSVTWGAEAFF
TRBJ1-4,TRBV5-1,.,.,TGCGCCAGCAGCTGGGAGGGAGGTTTTAATGAAAAACTGTTTTTT,CASSWEGGFNEKLFF
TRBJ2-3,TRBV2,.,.,TGTGCCAGCAGTGGGCAGGGGCAACAAGATACGCAGTATTTT,CASSGQGQQDTQYF
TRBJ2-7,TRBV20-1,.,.,TGCAGTGCTAGTGCTAGTACCTACGAGCAGTACTTC,CSASASTYEQYF
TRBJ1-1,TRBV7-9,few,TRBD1,TGTGCCAGCAGCTCCCCAGGGGACAGGGGGTACGGTGACACTGAAGCTTTCTTT,CASSSPGDRGYGDTEAFF
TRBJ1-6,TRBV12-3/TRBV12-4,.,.,TGTGCCAGCAGGCTGCAGGGCCAATTGACCCTCCACTTT,CASRLQGQLTLHF
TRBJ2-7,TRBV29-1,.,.,TGCAGCGTTGGACCACCCGGGTCTCACTACGAGCAGTACTTC,CSVGPPGSHYEQYF
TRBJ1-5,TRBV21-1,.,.,TGTGCCAGCAGCATAACCCCAGGGCAGGGTCGCAATCAGCCCCAGCATTTT,CASSITPGQGRNQPQHF
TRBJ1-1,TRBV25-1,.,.,TGTGCCAGCAGTAGGGGCGGACACACTGAAGCTTTCTTT,CASSRGGHTEAFF
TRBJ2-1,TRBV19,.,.,TGTGCCAGTAGTACCAATCCGCGGGGGCGGCAGTTCTTC,CASSTNPRGRQFF
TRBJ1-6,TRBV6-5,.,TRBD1,TGTGCCAGCAGTACGACAGGGATCTATAATTCACCCCTCCACTTT,CASSTTGIYNSPLHF
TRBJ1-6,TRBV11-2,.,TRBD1,TGTGCCAGCAGCACCACCGGGACAGCAAATTCACCCCTCCACTTT,CASSTTGTANSPLHF
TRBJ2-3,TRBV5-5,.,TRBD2,TGTGCCAGCAGTCTTAGCGGGAGAAGCACAGATACGCAGTATTTT,CASSLSGRSTDTQYF
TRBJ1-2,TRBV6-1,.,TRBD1,TGTGCCAGCAGTGATACAGGGGGCACTGGCTACACCTTC,CASSDTGGTGYTF
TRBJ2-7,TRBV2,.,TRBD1,TGTGCCAGCAGAATAGACAGGGACCTTACTTACGAGCAGTACTTC,CASRIDRDLTYEQYF